The 15 T cell receptor beta chains presented below share a single source sample, sequenced in a study of vaccination and CD4 T cells after COVID-19 (dated by TCRdb to between 2021 and 2024). Library creation used PCR. Data came from an Illumina iSeq 100. At the Johns Hopkins FTIC core, DNA from the cultured CD4+ T cells underwent TCR sequencing with the Oncomine TCR Beta short-read assay. Clones were called with MiXCR by TCRdb after fastp trimmed the public reads at Q25, and only in-frame beta chains were retained. Identical CDR3 proteins give one entry, which carries the most common genes and DNA. Recorded for this sample are some 7,600 distinct CDR3 sequences; approximately 51% of them occurred a single time. The biggest ten clones account for about 25% of the sample. The intended sense of this specimen's treatment or condition label: approximately nine-day PBMC culture with coronavirus spike peptide pools or control peptides (ViraFEST assay). CD4+ T cells from unexposed donors were collected before the COVID-19 pandemic (2011-2018).

The antigens these receptors bind are not known. Sequencing was done on a sample of CD4+ T cells from blood, cultured in vitro. The origin of the receptors is a human donor in good health.

The chain couples TRBV7-9 to TRBJ1-1, with D possibly TRBD1 on 5 matching bases. Trimming removed 4 bases from V and 4 bases from J, with 10 bases in between. The CDR3 sequence is 13 residues long. Per the germline V gene, CDR1 is SEHNR and CDR2 is FQNEAQ (reference sequence). The DNA of the CDR3 is TGTGCCAGCAGCTCGGGGCGGTTCACTGAAGCTTTCTTT. It codes for CASSSGRFTEAFF.

This clonotype was counted a few times. The rearrangement uses TRBV6-2 or TRBV6-3 and TRBJ1-1, with 7 positions matching TRBD1. The ends lost 1 base at V and 7 bases at J; junction bases unmatched: 3. The CDR3 consists of 13 residues. The germline gives CDR1 MNHEY, CDR2 SVGEGT. CDR3 DNA: TGTGCCAGCAGTTACTTAGGGGGCTTTGAAGCTTTCTTT. As protein: CASSYLGGFEAFF.

The chain is built from TRBV20-1 and TRBJ1-1; D is uncertain. V shed 2 bases and J shed 0 bases, with 7 bases lying between them. CDR3 size: 13 residues. Germline V CDR1 and CDR2: DFQATT, SNEGSKA (reference sequence). The CDR3: CSARILLNTEAFF. CDR3 bases: TGCAGTGCTAGAATCTTACTGAACACTGAAGCTTTCTTT.

The chain joins TRBV10-1 to TRBJ2-7, with a possible D match to TRBD1 (8 bases). CDR3 length: 15 residues. Germline values: CDR1 WNHNN, CDR2 SYGVQD (reference sequence). The V end lost 6 bases, the J end lost 9 bases, and 24 bases lay between the germline ends. DNA for the CDR3: TGCGCCAGCAGGGATACAGGGGGAGGGTTAGATGCGCAGTACTTC. It is translated as CASRDTGGGLDAQYF.

This clonotype was counted only a few times. The chain links TRBV7-2 to TRBJ1-1; 8 bases agree with TRBD1. The CDR3 length is 14 residues. CDR1 SGHTA and CDR2 FQGNSA come from the germline V gene. Unmatched junction bases numbered 4, after V lost 6 bases and J lost 1 base. Here the CDR3 reads CASRVDRGNTEAFF. As DNA, the CDR3 is TGTGCCAGCAGGGTAGACAGGGGGAACACTGAAGCTTTCTTT.

The chain recombines TRBV19 with TRBJ2-3; D is unclear. The germline gives CDR1 LNHDA, CDR2 SQIVND (reference sequence). V was pared by 3 bases and J by 2 bases, with 12 bases between. The CDR3 runs 15 residues. CDR3 protein: CASSISRSSTDTQYF. CDR3 in DNA: TGTGCCAGTAGTATCTCTCGAAGCTCCACAGATACGCAGTATTTT.

The chain combines TRBV18 with TRBJ1-5, with D uncertain. CDR3 length: 12 amino acids. Germline V lookup: CDR1 KGHSH, CDR2 LQKENI. V lost 3 bases and J lost 7, with 7 bases in between. The CDR3, as DNA: TGTGCCAGCTCACCTGGAGACCAGCCCCAGCATTTT. This translates into CASSPGDQPQHF.

The chain is built from TRBV7-9 and TRBJ2-7, with TRBD2 identical over 9 bases. J lost 1 base, V lost 4 bases, and 5 bases had no gene match. CDR3 length: 15 residues. The germline CDR1 and CDR2 sequences are SEHNR and FQNEAQ (reference sequence). The CDR3 DNA reads as TGTGCCAGCAGCTCCAGGACTAGCGTATCCTACGAGCAGTACTTC. Its translation: CASSSRTSVSYEQYF.

In this sample, this clonotype turned up a few times. The chain has TRBV15 and TRBJ2-2, with D tentatively TRBD2 (5 bases). Germline loops: CDR1 LNHNV, CDR2 YYDKDF (reference sequence). The CDR3 length is 14 residues. Deletions cut 3 bases from V and 6 bases from J, with 11 bases between. This chain's CDR3 is CATSRLRGPGELFF. The CDR3 region has the DNA TGTGCCACCAGCAGGCTCCGGGGTCCCGGGGAGCTGTTTTTT.

This clonotype has more than one count but fewer than ten. The chain recombines TRBV6-1 with TRBJ1-1; 7 bases fit TRBD1. This CDR3 region has 13 residues. CDR1 is MNHNS and CDR2 is SASEGT in the germline V gene. The V gene end was trimmed by 6 bases and the J gene end by 4 bases; junction bases not matched to a gene: 5. The CDR3 protein is CASRARDSTEAFF. CDR3 coding DNA: TGTGCCAGCAGAGCCAGGGACAGCACTGAAGCTTTCTTT.

As concerns this clonotype: Compared with germline, one end of the junction differs, possibly owing to a read error. J is TRBJ2-1 and V is TRBV7-9; 11 bases agree with TRBD2. This CDR3 region has 14 residues. Germline values: CDR1 SEHNR, CDR2 FQNEAQ (reference sequence). The DNA of the CDR3 is TGTGCCAGCAGCGTAGCGGGAGGGTACAATGAGCAGTTCTTC. Its protein is CASSVAGGYNEQFF.

The gene calls are TRBV7-9 and TRBJ2-1; D perhaps matches TRBD2 (6 bases). The CDR3 sequence is 15 residues long. The ends were cut back, 4 bases at V and 2 bases at J, with 12 bases in the middle. Germline V lookup: CDR1 SEHNR, CDR2 FQNEAQ (reference sequence). This CDR3 is CASSSRGAPYNEQFF. The CDR3 coding sequence is TGTGCCAGCAGCTCCCGCGGGGCTCCCTACAATGAGCAGTTCTTC.

This sequence joins TRBV6-5 and TRBJ1-1, with D perhaps matching TRBD1 (6 bases). CDR1 is MNHEY, CDR2 SVGAGI, per germline. This CDR3 comprises 17 residues. Trimming pared 2 bases from V and 4 bases from J, leaving 20 bases between. The CDR3 is CASSYGGGSALSTEAFF. CDR3 sequence (DNA): TGTGCCAGCAGTTACGGCGGGGGCTCGGCCTTGAGCACTGAAGCTTTCTTT.

This clonotype appeared once. The genes are TRBV6-1 and TRBJ1-6; D ambiguous. The germline CDR1 and CDR2 sequences are MNHNS and SASEGT. Trimming took off 8 bases at V and 8 bases at J, with 22 bases between the two ends. The CDR3 consists of 16 residues. In nucleotides, the CDR3 is TGTGCCAGCGGGAAGTATTTGGAGGGCCCTCATTCACCCCTCCACTTT. Amino acids: CASGKYLEGPHSPLHF.

This clonotype was counted between two and nine times. The chain links TRBV6-1 to TRBJ1-6, with a tentative D call TRBD1 (5 bases). This CDR3 comprises 15 residues. V dropped 7 bases and J dropped 0 bases, with 10 bases sitting between them. In germline, CDR1 is MNHNS, CDR2 SASEGT. The CDR3 reads CASTGHSSYNSPLHF. Here the CDR3 DNA reads TGTGCCAGCACAGGGCACAGCTCCTATAATTCACCCCTCCACTTT.